Only a few counts were recorded for the clone carrying this TCR beta chain. Its specificity is unknown. This entry belongs to a study of post-analysis software for immune sequencing data. Regarding the study as a whole: There were a few TRBV segments more frequent in patients than controls, and TRBV5-6, TRBV5-1 and TRBV20-1 were among them.

Unique molecular identifiers featured in each of the TCR beta cDNA libraries. TCRdb ran MiXCR on the PCR reads and lists one entry per CDR3 protein. The profile covers 350,000 to 500,000 distinct CDR3 sequences, with approximately 42% appearing a single time and 7.6% taken by the ten largest. The CDR3 length is 14 residues. After removal of 0 bases from V and 9 bases from J, the junction contained 4 bases not matched to a gene. CDR1 and CDR2 (germline): DFQATT, SNEGSKA (reference sequence). The rearrangement uses TRBV20-1 and TRBJ1-6; 8 nucleotides line up with TRBD1. Sample: blood. The origin of this receptor is a girl aged 2-10 years with multiple sclerosis. This chain's CDR3 is CSARDRGRGSPLHF. The CDR3 DNA follows: TGCAGTGCTAGAGACAGGGGGCGAGGTTCACCCCTCCACTTT.